This T cell receptor beta chain was profiled in a study of T cell changes during pregnancy in multiple sclerosis. Repertoires were generated with immunoSEQ multiplex PCR, while TCRdb's copy carries only in-frame clones and drops some. The table has roughly 30,000 clones, roughly nine tenths seen once. The CDR3 runs 15 residues. The V and J ends lost 3 bases and 0 bases respectively, with 12 bases between them. Germline V gene sequence: CDR1 MNHEY, CDR2 SMNVEV (reference sequence). The gene calls are TRBV27 and TRBJ2-7; maybe TRBD1 (5 bases). This specimen consisted of CD8+ T cells from peripheral blood mononuclear cells, obtained in the second trimester of pregnancy. The receptor comes from a female donor with multiple sclerosis, enrolled in a pregnancy study. The CDR3 region has the DNA TGTGCCAGCAGTTTGCAGGGCCTCTCCTCCTACGAGCAGTACTTC. It translates to CASSLQGLSSYEQYF.